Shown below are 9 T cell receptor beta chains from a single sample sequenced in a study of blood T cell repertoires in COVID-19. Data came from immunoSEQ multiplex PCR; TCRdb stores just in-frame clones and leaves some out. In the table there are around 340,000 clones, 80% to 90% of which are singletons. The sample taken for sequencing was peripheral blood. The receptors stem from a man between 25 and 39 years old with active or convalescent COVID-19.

The CDR3 DNA reads TGTGCCAGCAGCCCGGCCACGGGTATATACGGGGAGACCCAGTACTTC. Residues: CASSPATGIYGETQYF. The chain combines TRBV3-1 (or the pseudogene TRBV3-2) with TRBJ2-5, with D unclear. Germline lookup yields CDR1 LGHDT and CDR2 YNNKEL (reference sequence). Between the trimmed V and J ends, which lost 4 bases and 5 bases, there was a span of 20 bases. The CDR3 has 16 amino acids.

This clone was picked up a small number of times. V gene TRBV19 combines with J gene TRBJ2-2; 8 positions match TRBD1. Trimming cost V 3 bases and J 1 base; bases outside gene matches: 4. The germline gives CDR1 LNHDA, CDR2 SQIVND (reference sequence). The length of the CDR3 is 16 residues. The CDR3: CASSIGGQVNTGELFF. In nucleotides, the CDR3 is TGTGCCAGTAGTATCGGGGGACAGGTGAACACCGGGGAGCTGTTTTTT.

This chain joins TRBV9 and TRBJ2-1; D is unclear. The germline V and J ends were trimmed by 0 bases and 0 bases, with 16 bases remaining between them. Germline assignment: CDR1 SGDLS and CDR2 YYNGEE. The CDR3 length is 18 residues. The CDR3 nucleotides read TGTGCCAGCAGCGTAGGGCGGCAGTTCCCTAGCTCCTACAATGAGCAGTTCTTC. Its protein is CASSVGRQFPSSYNEQFF. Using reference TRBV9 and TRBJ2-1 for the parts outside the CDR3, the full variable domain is DSGVTQTPKHLITATGQRVTLRCSPRSGDLSVYWYQQSLDQGLQFLIQYYNGEERAKGNILERFSAQQFPDLHSELNLSSLELGDSALYFCASSVGRQFPSSYNEQFFGPGTRLTVL.

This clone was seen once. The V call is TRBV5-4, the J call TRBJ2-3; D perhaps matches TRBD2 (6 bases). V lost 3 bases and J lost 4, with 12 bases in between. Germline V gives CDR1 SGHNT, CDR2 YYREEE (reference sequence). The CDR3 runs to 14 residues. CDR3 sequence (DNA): TGTGCCAGCAGCTGGCTAGCGTCCGCAGATACGCAGTATTTT. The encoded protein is CASSWLASADTQYF.

The CDR3, as DNA: TGTGCCAGCAGTAGCGGGAGGGAAACCGGGGAGCTGTTTTTT. Its translation: CASSSGRETGELFF. The chain has TRBV28 and TRBJ2-2; 10 bases fit TRBD2. V lost 5 bases, J lost 5 bases, and 2 bases stayed unmatched. Looked up from germline, CDR1 is MDHEN and CDR2 is SYDVKM. The CDR3 covers 14 residues.

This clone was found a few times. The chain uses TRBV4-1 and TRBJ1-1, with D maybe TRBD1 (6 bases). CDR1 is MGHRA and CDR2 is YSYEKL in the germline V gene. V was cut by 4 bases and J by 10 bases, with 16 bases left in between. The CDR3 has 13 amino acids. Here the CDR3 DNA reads TGCGCCAGCAGCCTGCCTGGGGGCTGGGGAGCTTTCTTT. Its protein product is CASSLPGGWGAFF.

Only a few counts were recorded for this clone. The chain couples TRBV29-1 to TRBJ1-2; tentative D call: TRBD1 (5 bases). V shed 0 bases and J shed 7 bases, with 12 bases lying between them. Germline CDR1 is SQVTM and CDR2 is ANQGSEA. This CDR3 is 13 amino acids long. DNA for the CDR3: TGCAGCGTTGAAGAGGGGCCAGGGTTTGGCTACACCTTC. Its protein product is CSVEEGPGFGYTF.

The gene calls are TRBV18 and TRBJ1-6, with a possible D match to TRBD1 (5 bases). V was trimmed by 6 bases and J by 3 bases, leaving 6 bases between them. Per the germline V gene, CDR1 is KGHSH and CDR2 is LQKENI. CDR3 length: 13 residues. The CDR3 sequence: CASSDSYNSPLHF. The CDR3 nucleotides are TGTGCCAGCTCCGACAGCTATAATTCACCCCTCCACTTT.

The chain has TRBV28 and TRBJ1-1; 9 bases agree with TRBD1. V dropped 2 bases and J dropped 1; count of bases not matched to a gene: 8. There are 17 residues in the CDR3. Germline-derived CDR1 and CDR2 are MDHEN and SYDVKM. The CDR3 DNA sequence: TGTGCCAGCAGTTTAATCGGGACAGGGTTGAGGAACACTGAAGCTTTCTTT. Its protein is CASSLIGTGLRNTEAFF.